A selection of T cell receptor beta chains follows, all from one sample in a study of cytomegalovirus exposure and HLA in healthy donors. Libraries were prepared by immunoSEQ multiplex PCR; TCRdb keeps only in-frame clonotypes and omits some of them. Found here are some 110,000 clones; the top ten clones hold roughly 2%. Source material: PBMCs. The receptors come from a man aged 40-55 years in good health and CMV-seronegative. Both conserved end residues are part of each CDR3. A D gene is named only where the DNA matches it firmly.

j_call | d_call | v_call | cdr3_aa | cdr3_nt
TRBJ2-1 | NA | TRBV5-1 | CASSPATEQFF | TGCGCCAGCAGCCCTGCTACTGAGCAGTTCTTC
TRBJ1-2 | TRBD1 | TRBV11-2 | CASSLMFPDRGSQLFGYTF | TGTGCCAGCAGCTTAATGTTCCCCGACAGGGGATCCCAACTATTTGGCTACACCTTC
TRBJ2-3 | TRBD2 | TRBV10-3 | CAISAGREEADTQYF | TGTGCCATCAGTGCGGGACGGGAGGAGGCAGATACGCAGTATTTT
TRBJ2-7 | TRBD2 | TRBV10-3 | CAISSTSERTYEQYF | TGTGCCATCAGTTCGACTAGCGAGAGGACCTACGAGCAGTACTTC
TRBJ1-2 | TRBD1 | TRBV19 | CASSMPSGQGYGYTF | TGTGCCAGTAGTATGCCCTCGGGACAGGGGTATGGCTACACCTTC
TRBJ2-2 | NA | TRBV10-1 | CASMEYGSAGELFF | TGCGCCAGCATGGAGTACGGGAGCGCCGGGGAGCTGTTTTTT
TRBJ2-2 | NA | TRBV5-1 | CASSSNPERNTGELFF | TGCGCCAGCAGCTCAAATCCCGAGAGGAACACCGGGGAGCTGTTTTTT
TRBJ2-1 | NA | TRBV7-9 | CASSSSHEQFF | TGTGCCAGCAGCTCATCCCATGAGCAGTTCTTC
TRBJ2-5 | NA | TRBV11-1 | CASSLSRETQYF | TGTGCCAGCAGCTTATCTCGGGAGACCCAGTACTTC
TRBJ1-5 | NA | TRBV10-2 | CASSLTNQPQHF | TGCGCCAGCAGTCTCACAAATCAGCCCCAGCATTTT
TRBJ2-1 | TRBD1 | TRBV7-2 | CASTPSWTGGNEQFF | TGTGCCAGCACCCCAAGCTGGACAGGGGGGAATGAGCAGTTCTTC
TRBJ1-1 | TRBD1 | TRBV4-1 | CASSHKGTALRNTEAFF | TGCGCCAGCAGCCATAAAGGGACAGCTTTACGAAACACTGAAGCTTTCTTT
TRBJ2-7 | NA | TRBV9 | CASSVVVRGEQYF | TGTGCCAGCAGCGTAGTAGTCCGAGGCGAGCAGTACTTC
TRBJ2-1 | TRBD2 | TRBV7-7 | CASSSGGTSGSEQFF | TGTGCTAGCAGCTCCGGAGGGACTAGCGGGAGTGAGCAGTTCTTC
TRBJ1-1 | NA | TRBV5-1 | CASRPEGMNTEAFF | TGCGCCAGCCGGCCCGAGGGCATGAACACTGAAGCTTTCTTT
TRBJ1-5 | NA | TRBV5-6 | CASSLQKSPQPQHF | TGTGCCAGCAGCTTGCAGAAGTCCCCTCAGCCCCAGCATTTT
TRBJ2-7 | NA | TRBV5-1 | CASSLGAYEQYF | TGCGCCAGCAGCTTAGGGGCCTACGAGCAGTACTTC
TRBJ1-1 | TRBD1 | TRBV7-8 | CASSLGQGVMNTEAFF | TGTGCCAGCAGCTTAGGGCAGGGGGTAATGAACACTGAAGCTTTCTTT
TRBJ2-7 | NA | TRBV29-1 | CSVPSGEGLYEQYF | TGCAGCGTTCCTTCAGGGGAGGGTCTCTACGAGCAGTACTTC
TRBJ1-1 | TRBD1 | TRBV28 | CASSLGDRENTEAFF | TGTGCCAGCAGTTTAGGGGACAGGGAGAACACTGAAGCTTTCTTT
TRBJ2-3 | NA | TRBV5-6 | CASSPFWERSSTDTQYF | TGTGCCAGCAGCCCGTTTTGGGAGCGGTCTAGCACAGATACGCAGTATTTT
TRBJ2-3 | NA | TRBV29-1 | CSVFGGLNGIGTDTQYF | TGCAGCGTTTTTGGAGGGCTTAATGGGATCGGCACAGATACGCAGTATTTT
TRBJ2-1 | TRBD2 | TRBV6-6 | CASSHGSSGQTEQFF | TGTGCCAGCAGCCACGGGTCTAGCGGGCAAACTGAGCAGTTCTTC
TRBJ2-3 | NA | TRBV10-2 | CASSELVADTQYF | TGCGCCAGCAGTGAGTTAGTGGCAGATACGCAGTATTTT
TRBJ2-7 | TRBD1 | TRBV2 | CASVPGQGAIEQYF | TGTGCCAGCGTGCCGGGACAGGGGGCCATCGAGCAGTACTTC
TRBJ1-1 | NA | TRBV27 | CASSSLDGEAAEAFF | TGTGCCAGCAGTTCTCTGGACGGGGAGGCTGCTGAAGCTTTCTTT
TRBJ2-6 | TRBD1 | TRBV28 | CASSSPQGVSGANVLTF | TGTGCCAGCAGTTCGCCGCAGGGGGTCTCTGGGGCCAACGTCCTGACTTTC